This T cell receptor (beta chain) was captured by sequencing in a study of OX40 agonist ivuxolimab in advanced cancers. Sequenced by immunoSEQ multiplex PCR; TCRdb stores in-frame clones only, minus some. The sample shows about 28,000 clones, approximately 85% of them seen only once. Trimming removed 3 bases at V and 2 bases at J, with 5 bases between. Germline V CDR1 and CDR2: MNHEY, SMNVEV (reference sequence). The length of the CDR3 is 13 residues. The source was CD4+ or CD8+ T cells sorted from blood, collected in a trial of the OX40 agonist ivuxolimab. The receptor was isolated from an adult with an advanced solid tumor such as melanoma, head and neck, liver or kidney cancer. The V call is TRBV27, the J call TRBJ2-1; D uncertain. DNA of the CDR3: TGTGCCAGCAGTTTCGGTCCCTACAATGAGCAGTTCTTC. This translates into CASSFGPYNEQFF.